The 31 T cell receptor beta chains below all came from one sample that was sequenced in a study of Ad26.COV2.S vaccination and SARS-CoV-2 variants (dated by TCRdb to about 2021). Libraries were constructed by the immunoSEQ multiplex PCR assay. The source is immuneACCESS, and TCRdb retained only in-frame sequences with V and J called. Part of the clones is not carried over; for the studies checked, unresolved V genes explain less than half of this, and the remainder is unexplained. The sample includes over 350,000 clones, with roughly nine tenths observed a single time. Jointly, the top ten make up roughly 3.2% of the sample. Taken with the paper, the label for treatment or condition translates to: 19 received Ad26.COV2.S at low or high dose, single or two shots; about 5 received placebo; per-sample allocation not given. Repertoires of vaccine and placebo recipients were sequenced from samples taken on day 63 after the first injection.

The sequencing used peripheral blood, collected in a trial of Ad26.COV2.S vaccine versus placebo. Receptor source: a person aged 18-65 years who received the Ad26.COV2.S COVID-19 vaccine or a placebo.

This chain connects TRBV19 to TRBJ1-4; no clear D. V lost 6 bases and J lost 3, with 8 bases in between. Germline-derived CDR1 and CDR2 are LNHDA and SQIVND (reference sequence). The CDR3 has 13 residues. The CDR3 nucleotides read TGTGCCAGTAGCGGCAGCGCTAATGAAAAACTGTTTTTT. Protein sequence: CASSGSANEKLFF.

The gene calls are TRBV5-4 and TRBJ1-4; 8 bases match TRBD1. J was trimmed by 11 bases and V by 4 bases; bases with no gene match: 4. Per the germline V gene, CDR1 is SGHNT and CDR2 is YYREEE (reference sequence). The CDR3 spans 12 residues. CDR3 DNA sequence: TGTGCCAGCAGCAGCACAGGGGGTAAACTGTTTTTT. Translated, it gives CASSSTGGKLFF.

This clone was counted once. The rearrangement joins TRBV6-5 to TRBJ1-2, with 7 bases lining up with TRBD1. The CDR3 spans 14 residues. V trimming: 2 bases; J trimming: 3 bases; junction bases outside the gene matches: 3. CDR1 MNHEY and CDR2 SVGAGI come from the germline V gene. The CDR3 here is CASSYVDRDYGYTF. CDR3 DNA sequence: TGTGCCAGCAGTTACGTTGACAGGGACTATGGCTACACCTTC.

This chain joins TRBV6-5 and TRBJ2-3; 8 bases align to TRBD2. The length of the CDR3 is 15 residues. Germline V gene lookup returns CDR1 MNHEY and CDR2 SVGAGI. Unmatched junction bases numbered 1, after V lost 0 bases and J lost 2 bases. The CDR3, as DNA: TGTGCCAGCAGTTACTCGGGACTAGTCACAGATACGCAGTATTTT. This encodes CASSYSGLVTDTQYF.

The chain uses TRBV14 and TRBJ1-1; D is unresolved. Germline V gives CDR1 SGHDN, CDR2 FVKESK. This CDR3 comprises 12 residues. Trimming stripped 3 bases from V and 8 bases from J, with 10 bases between. DNA of the CDR3: TGTGCCAGCAGCCACCATTGGAACGAAGCTTTCTTT. This translates into CASSHHWNEAFF.

The J gene is TRBJ1-2, the V gene TRBV3-1 (or the pseudogene TRBV3-2); no clear D gene. The CDR3 runs 13 residues. The ends were cut back, 3 bases at V and 4 bases at J, with 9 bases in the middle. Germline V lookup: CDR1 LGHDT, CDR2 YNNKEL (reference sequence). For the CDR3, the DNA is TGTGCCAGCAGCCAGTCGGGATTCTATGGCTACACCTTC. Its translation: CASSQSGFYGYTF.

A remark on this clone: Other DNA variants within this sample encode the same CDR3. The gene calls are TRBV6-5 and TRBJ2-6; D uncertain. Germline V gene data show CDR1 as MNHEY and CDR2 as SVGAGI. The CDR3 spans 13 residues. V was trimmed by 6 bases and J by 0 bases, leaving 3 bases between them. This CDR3 reads CASSLSGANVLTF. CDR3 sequence (DNA): TGTGCCAGCAGCCTCTCTGGGGCCAACGTCCTGACTTTC.

This clone was seen only a few times. The chain is built from TRBV7-2 and TRBJ2-3, with 10 nucleotides matching TRBD1. The CDR3 is 13 residues long. Per germline, CDR1 SGHTA and CDR2 FQGNSA. V shed 3 bases and J 9 bases; nucleotides not matched to a gene: 3. In nucleotides, the CDR3 is TGTGCCAGCAGCTTTGGGGGACAGGGGACGCAGTATTTT. Protein product: CASSFGGQGTQYF.

The rearrangement joins TRBV7-2 to TRBJ2-7; 8 bases align to TRBD2. The ends lost 3 bases at V and 7 bases at J; junction bases unmatched: 8. CDR1 is SGHTA, CDR2 FQGNSA, per germline. There are 14 residues in the CDR3. Here the CDR3 reads CASSFGGASQEQYF. DNA of the CDR3: TGTGCCAGCAGCTTCGGGGGGGCATCTCAAGAGCAGTACTTC.

The chain recombines TRBV5-1 with TRBJ2-1; TRBD1 matches at 12 bases. This CDR3 comprises 16 residues. The ends lost 5 bases at V and 8 bases at J; junction bases unmatched: 11. Looked up from germline, CDR1 is SGHRS and CDR2 is YFSETQ. The CDR3 nucleotides are TGCGCCAGCAGGCAAGAACCGGGACAGGGGGCCGATGAGCAGTTCTTC. This translates into CASRQEPGQGADEQFF.

V gene TRBV10-2 combines with J gene TRBJ2-5; D is unresolved. V was shortened by 2 bases and J by 5 bases, with 6 bases between the two germline ends. The CDR3 has 12 amino acids. Germline lookup yields CDR1 WSHSY and CDR2 SAAADI. DNA of the CDR3: TGCGCCAGCAGTGAGGGGCTGGAGACCCAGTACTTC. It encodes CASSEGLETQYF.

The genes are TRBV10-1 and TRBJ2-3; D call uncertain. The CDR3 totals 16 residues. Looked up from germline, CDR1 is WNHNN and CDR2 is SYGVQD (reference sequence). With 6 bases removed from V and 7 bases from J, the gap between germline ends came to 23 bases. The CDR3 loop is CASSDSSSLGSNTQYF. CDR3 DNA sequence: TGCGCCAGCAGCGATTCTTCCTCCTTGGGATCTAATACGCAGTATTTT.

The gene calls are TRBV11-2 and TRBJ2-1; 10 positions match TRBD1. This CDR3 contains 17 residues. The V gene end was trimmed by 6 bases and the J gene end by 1 base; junction bases not matched to a gene: 9. The germline V gene has CDR1 SGHAT and CDR2 FQNNGV. CDR3 coding DNA: TGTGCCAGCAGTATACGACCGGGACAGGGGTCCTACAATGAGCAGTTCTTC. Amino acid sequence: CASSIRPGQGSYNEQFF.

The chain employs TRBV6-4 and TRBJ1-6, with D hard to call. Deletions cut 4 bases from V and 7 bases from J, with 8 bases between. Germline CDR1 MRHNA, CDR2 SNTAGT. This CDR3 has 13 residues. The CDR3 DNA follows: TGTGCCAGCAGTGCCGTACGGAATTCACCCCTCCACTTT. This codes for CASSAVRNSPLHF.

V is TRBV28 and J is TRBJ1-1; 7 bases line up with TRBD1. V was pared by 5 bases and J by 3 bases, with 9 bases of the junction left unmatched. The germline CDR1 and CDR2 sequences are MDHEN and SYDVKM. The CDR3 has 15 amino acids. The CDR3 loop reads CASSVARGYDTEAFF. The CDR3, as DNA: TGTGCCAGCAGTGTGGCCAGGGGGTATGACACTGAAGCTTTCTTT.

The table lists this clone with a few counts. The V gene is TRBV24-1, the J gene TRBJ1-1, with D maybe TRBD1 (6 bases). Trimming shortened V by 3 bases and J by 5 bases, and 24 bases separated the two germline ends. Germline V lookup: CDR1 KGHDR, CDR2 SFDVKD. This CDR3 spans 18 amino acids. The CDR3 reads CATSDPPWAGVVRTEAFF. Here the CDR3 DNA reads TGTGCCACCAGTGATCCCCCCTGGGCAGGGGTGGTGAGGACTGAAGCTTTCTTT.

The chain combines TRBV27 with TRBJ2-6; 8 bases line up with TRBD1. Germline assignment: CDR1 MNHEY and CDR2 SMNVEV (reference sequence). The V and J ends lost 5 bases and 2 bases, in that order; junction bases with no gene match: 5. The CDR3 is 16 residues long. The CDR3 nucleotides are TGTGCCAGCAGTCCACGGACAGGGCCTGGGGCCAACGTCCTGACTTTC. Protein product: CASSPRTGPGANVLTF.

This chain links TRBV5-1 with TRBJ2-7; D may be TRBD1 (6 bases). CDR3 size: 12 residues. Germline V gives CDR1 SGHRS, CDR2 YFSETQ. V was pared by 7 bases and J by 4 bases, with 12 bases between. As DNA, the CDR3 is TGCGCCAGCTCGGACAGCCCATACGAGCAGTACTTC. Translation: CASSDSPYEQYF. The entire variable domain, with the rest obtained from reference TRBV5-1 and TRBJ2-7, is as follows: KAGVTQTPRYLIKTRGQQVTLSCSPISGHRSVSWYQQTPGQGLQFLFEYFSETQRNKGNFPGRFSGRQFSNSRSEMNVSTLELGDSALYLCASSDSPYEQYFGPGTRLTVT.

This rearrangement joins TRBV3-1 (or the pseudogene TRBV3-2) to TRBJ1-1, with 9 bases lining up with TRBD1. The V and J ends lost 1 base and 5 bases, in that order; junction bases with no gene match: 5. From germline, CDR1 is LGHDT and CDR2 YNNKEL (reference sequence). This CDR3 comprises 15 residues. Written as DNA, the CDR3 is TGTGCCAGCAGCCAAGCGACAGGGGGGGGAACTGAAGCTTTCTTT. It is translated as CASSQATGGGTEAFF.

This clone occurred a few times. V and J are TRBV7-2 and TRBJ2-7; possibly TRBD1 for D (7 bases). The germline gives CDR1 SGHTA, CDR2 FQGNSA. Trimming pared 5 bases from V and 7 bases from J, leaving 15 bases between. This CDR3 is 13 amino acids long. The CDR3 is CASSAQTGREQYF. The CDR3 DNA is TGTGCCAGCAGCGCACAGACAGGGAGGGAGCAGTACTTC.

The CDR3 region has the DNA TGTGCCAGTAGAGGCCAAGGGCAGGGGAGACACATTGGCACAGATACGCAGTATTTT. Its protein product is CASRGQGQGRHIGTDTQYF. This chain joins TRBV19 and TRBJ2-3; tentatively, D is TRBD1 (6 bases). Germline V gives CDR1 LNHDA, CDR2 SQIVND (reference sequence). The V and J ends lost 6 bases and 1 base respectively, with 26 bases between them. This CDR3 comprises 19 residues. Full variable domain (remainder filled in from reference TRBV19 and TRBJ2-3): DGGITQSPKYLFRKEGQNVTLSCEQNLNHDAMYWYRQDPGQGLRLIYYSQIVNDFQKGDIAEGYSVSREKKESFPLTVTSAQKNPTAFYLCASRGQGQGRHIGTDTQYFGPGTRLTVL.

The chain links TRBV11-2 to TRBJ2-2; no reliable D call. This CDR3 has 15 amino acids. V was trimmed by 5 bases and J by 1 base, leaving 11 bases between them. Germline CDR1 and CDR2: SGHAT and FQNNGV. CDR3 sequence reads: CASSTLLGNTGELFF. The DNA for the CDR3 is TGTGCCAGCAGCACCTTATTGGGGAACACCGGGGAGCTGTTTTTT. Full variable domain (rest looked up from reference TRBV11-2 and TRBJ2-2): EAGVAQSPRYKIIEKRQSVAFWCNPISGHATLYWYQQILGQGPKLLIQFQNNGVVDDSQLPKDRFSAERLKGVDSTLKIQPAKLEDSAVYLCASSTLLGNTGELFFGEGSRLTVL.

The chain is built from TRBV10-3 and TRBJ2-5; possibly TRBD1 or TRBD2 for D (5 bases each). Germline CDR1 ENHRY, CDR2 SYGVKD. CDR3 size: 13 residues. The ends were cut back, 11 bases at V and 1 base at J, with 14 bases in the middle. The CDR3 DNA sequence: TGTGCCGCCAGCCCGGGGACCCAAGAGACCCAGTACTTC. This encodes CAASPGTQETQYF.

The CDR3 DNA is TGCGCCAGCAGCCAAGATCCGCGGATTGTTCCCACAGATACGCAGTATTTT. This sequence encodes CASSQDPRIVPTDTQYF. The chain links TRBV4-1 to TRBJ2-3; no clear D. Trimming stripped 0 bases from V and 2 bases from J, with 15 bases between. The CDR3 consists of 17 residues. CDR1 and CDR2 (germline): MGHRA, YSYEKL.

This clone has just one count. The chain recombines TRBV6-5 with TRBJ1-6; 7 positions agree with TRBD1. V shed 5 bases and J 10 bases; nucleotides not matched to a gene: 8. Germline V gives CDR1 MNHEY, CDR2 SVGAGI. This CDR3 is 14 amino acids long. CDR3: CASSTSGGGSPLHF. The CDR3 DNA sequence: TGTGCCAGCAGTACCTCAGGGGGTGGGTCACCCCTCCACTTT.

J is TRBJ2-1 and V is TRBV11-2; 11 nucleotides line up with TRBD2. Germline CDR1 and CDR2: SGHAT and FQNNGV. Trimming removed 3 bases from V and 1 base from J; junction bases left unmatched: 2. The CDR3 runs to 16 residues. The CDR3 nucleotides read TGTGCCAGCAGCTTTCTAGCGGGGGGATCCTACAATGAGCAGTTCTTC. Translation gives CASSFLAGGSYNEQFF.

The J gene is TRBJ2-5, the V gene TRBV18; 7 nucleotides line up with TRBD1. The junction had 5 bases not matched to a gene; V was cut back by 3 bases and J by 1 base. CDR1 is KGHSH and CDR2 is LQKENI in the germline V gene. The CDR3 runs 15 residues. The chain's CDR3 is CASSPATGSQETQYF. The DNA for the CDR3 is TGTGCCAGCTCACCGGCGACAGGGTCCCAAGAGACCCAGTACTTC.

A remark on this clone: This specimen includes other DNA sequences encoding the same CDR3. The rearrangement uses TRBV10-3 and TRBJ2-7; D remains ambiguous. Trimming shortened V by 8 bases and J by 1 base, and 6 bases separated the two germline ends. Germline V gives CDR1 ENHRY, CDR2 SYGVKD. The CDR3 length is 11 residues. CDR3 sequence reads: CAIGQSYEQYF. The DNA of the CDR3 is TGTGCCATCGGCCAGTCCTACGAGCAGTACTTC.

The CDR3: CASSLPGEANYGYTF. The CDR3 DNA is TGTGCCAGCAGCCTGCCGGGGGAGGCGAACTATGGCTACACCTTC. This sequence joins TRBV5-4 and TRBJ1-2; D possibly corresponds to TRBD1 (5 bases). V was trimmed by 4 bases and J by 2 bases, leaving 15 bases between them. In germline, CDR1 is SGHNT, CDR2 YYREEE (reference sequence). The CDR3 consists of 15 residues.

The chain links TRBV3-1 (or the pseudogene TRBV3-2) to TRBJ1-1; no firm D call. With 1 base removed from V and 2 bases from J, the gap between germline ends came to 8 bases. This CDR3 region has 14 residues. CDR1 is LGHDT, CDR2 YNNKEL, per germline (reference sequence). The CDR3 DNA is TGTGCCAGCAGCCAAGGAGTAGAAAACACTGAAGCTTTCTTT. Protein: CASSQGVENTEAFF.

The chain has TRBV5-1 and TRBJ1-2; D not certain. V lost 0 bases and J 5 bases, leaving 11 bases between the germline ends. Germline V gene data show CDR1 as SGHRS and CDR2 as YFSETQ. The CDR3 runs 14 residues. The CDR3 sequence: CASSLAVNDYGYTF. Here the CDR3 DNA reads TGCGCCAGCAGCTTGGCCGTTAATGATTATGGCTACACCTTC.